Below, 27 T cell receptor beta chains from the same sample are listed, as sequenced in a study of patients and donors after allogeneic stem cell transplantation. TCRdb re-derived calls from the RT-PCR reads in MiXCR, one entry per CDR3 protein. This table holds roughly 230,000 distinct CDR3 sequences, less than 15% found once. Sequencing input: blood, either unsorted or a sorted T cell fraction (not recorded which). The receptors come from a human donor who was either an allogeneic HSCT recipient or a stem cell or donor lymphocyte infusion donor (not recorded which). It is not recorded whose cells these are; they may come from a transplant donor.

The chain uses TRBV5-6 and TRBJ1-1; maybe TRBD1 (6 bases). This CDR3 is built from 17 residues. Looked up from germline, CDR1 is SGHDT and CDR2 is YYEEEE. V was pared by 4 bases and J by 0 bases, with 19 bases between. The CDR3 spells CASSLVPGDTMNTEAFF. DNA of the CDR3: TGTGCCAGCAGCCTAGTACCAGGGGATACGATGAACACTGAAGCTTTCTTT.

This sequence joins TRBV27 and TRBJ2-3; D gene uncertain. CDR3 length: 14 amino acids. Germline V gives CDR1 MNHEY, CDR2 SMNVEV (reference sequence). V shed 2 bases and J shed 2 bases, with 8 bases lying between them. This chain's CDR3 is CASSLNSPTDTQYF. The CDR3 nucleotides read TGTGCCAGCAGTTTAAACAGTCCCACAGATACGCAGTATTTT.

In its sample, this clonotype was seen many times. This sequence joins TRBV12-3 or TRBV12-4 and TRBJ2-7, with 8 positions matching TRBD1. Trimming took 5 bases from V and 3 from J; bases not matched to a gene: 3. CDR3 length equals 13 residues. Written as DNA, the CDR3 is TGTGCCAGCAGTCGAGGACAGGGCTACGAGCAGTACTTC. This gives the protein CASSRGQGYEQYF.

This clonotype was counted many times. This sequence joins TRBV11-2 and TRBJ2-5, with 7 positions matching TRBD2. CDR3 length: 16 residues. J was trimmed by 5 bases and V by 6 bases; bases with no gene match: 15. Germline CDR1 is SGHAT and CDR2 is FQNNGV. The CDR3 loop reads CASRRTFGRIEETQYF. CDR3 DNA: TGTGCCAGCAGACGTACCTTCGGGAGGATAGAGGAGACCCAGTACTTC.

The rearrangement joins TRBV30 to TRBJ1-6; 7 bases match TRBD1. With 0 bases clipped from V and 9 bases from J, the junction kept 5 bases outside the gene matches. Germline V gives CDR1 GTSNPN, CDR2 SVGIG (reference sequence). CDR3 length: 14 amino acids. The DNA for the CDR3 is TGTGCCTGGAGTGTCCGGGACAGAGGTTCACCCCTCCACTTT. It encodes CAWSVRDRGSPLHF.

The V and J genes are TRBV19 and TRBJ2-7; 9 nucleotides align to TRBD1. Germline V gene sequence: CDR1 LNHDA, CDR2 SQIVND (reference sequence). J lost 4 bases, V lost 6 bases, and 10 bases had no gene match. This CDR3 spans 15 amino acids. The CDR3 spells CASSPYSQGAYEQYF. The CDR3 DNA is TGTGCCAGTAGCCCCTACTCACAGGGGGCGTACGAGCAGTACTTC.

In its sample, this clonotype was seen a few times. For the CDR3, the DNA is TGTGCCAGCAGTCCACCAGTGAGGTCCCAAGAGACCCAGTACTTC. It encodes CASSPPVRSQETQYF. J is TRBJ2-5 and V is TRBV6-1; no reliable D call. The germline V gene has CDR1 MNHNS and CDR2 SASEGT. Trimming cost V 5 bases and J 1 base, with 14 bases left between them. The CDR3 runs 15 residues.

The chain joins TRBV20-1 to TRBJ2-3; 13 nucleotides match TRBD2. The CDR3 totals 15 residues. Germline V lookup: CDR1 DFQATT, CDR2 SNEGSKA (reference sequence). The J segment lost 6 bases and the V segment lost 3 bases, leaving 6 bases of the junction unmatched. The CDR3: CSASRLAGGGDTQYF. Written as DNA, the CDR3 is TGCAGTGCTAGCCGACTAGCGGGAGGCGGCGATACGCAGTATTTT.

The rearrangement joins TRBV7-8 to TRBJ2-4; D remains ambiguous. CDR3 length: 19 residues. Germline values: CDR1 SGHVS, CDR2 FQNEAQ. Trimming removed 2 bases from V and 3 bases from J, with 23 bases in between. CDR3 loop: CASSLTVWGMLDGKNIQYF. In nucleotides, the CDR3 is TGTGCCAGCAGCTTAACTGTTTGGGGTATGCTAGACGGCAAAAACATTCAGTACTTC.

Ten or more counts support this clonotype. This chain links TRBV5-1 with TRBJ1-1; no firm D call. The CDR3 runs to 14 residues. Trimming stripped 0 bases from V and 1 base from J, with 7 bases between. Per germline, CDR1 SGHRS and CDR2 YFSETQ. The CDR3 here is CASSLAGENTEAFF. Here the CDR3 DNA reads TGCGCCAGCAGCTTGGCCGGGGAGAACACTGAAGCTTTCTTT.

This clonotype has a count of ten or more. The J gene is TRBJ1-1, the V gene TRBV7-2; D is perhaps TRBD1 (6 bases). V gave up 6 bases and J gave up 11 bases, with 22 bases separating them. The CDR3 spans 14 residues. CDR1 is SGHTA, CDR2 FQGNSA, per germline. CDR3 loop: CASRPTGTPVRAFF. CDR3 nucleotide sequence: TGTGCCAGCAGACCCACCGGGACACCAGTCAGGGCTTTCTTT.

Only a few counts were recorded for this clonotype. The chain has TRBV10-3 and TRBJ1-1; D may be TRBD1 (5 bases). The CDR3 consists of 15 residues. The V gene lost 0 bases and the J gene lost 2 bases, with 10 bases spanning the gap. From germline, CDR1 is ENHRY and CDR2 SYGVKD. The CDR3: CAISESGQLNTEAFF. CDR3 coding DNA: TGTGCCATCAGTGAGTCGGGGCAGCTTAACACTGAAGCTTTCTTT.

This clonotype was recorded at least ten times. The gene calls are TRBV9 and TRBJ2-3; D is unclear. Trimming took 0 bases from V and 4 from J, leaving 9 bases between them. The CDR3 sequence is 14 residues long. CDR1 and CDR2 (germline): SGDLS, YYNGEE. The CDR3 here is CASSVDVAADTQYF. Written as DNA, the CDR3 is TGTGCCAGCAGCGTAGATGTAGCTGCAGATACGCAGTATTTT.

This clonotype was observed a handful of times. This chain links TRBV9 with TRBJ2-3, with 8 bases matching TRBD2. From germline, CDR1 is SGDLS and CDR2 YYNGEE. This CDR3 is built from 14 residues. The ends lost 4 bases at V and 2 bases at J; junction bases unmatched: 3. The CDR3 sequence: CASSTRGDTDTQYF. In DNA form, the CDR3 reads TGTGCCAGCAGCACGCGGGGGGACACAGATACGCAGTATTTT.

This rearrangement joins TRBV9 to TRBJ1-2; 10 nucleotides agree with TRBD1. Germline V gene data show CDR1 as SGDLS and CDR2 as YYNGEE. V lost 3 bases to trimming and J lost 8 bases; unmatched junction nucleotides: 4. The CDR3 has 13 residues. As DNA, the CDR3 is TGTGCCAGCAGCGCCCGGACAGGGGGAGGCTACACCTTC. This codes for CASSARTGGGYTF.

This clonotype was counted between two and nine times. The chain recombines TRBV9 with TRBJ2-3; the match to TRBD1 covers 9 bases. The CDR3 is made up of 16 amino acids. V was clipped by 4 bases and J by 2 bases; unmatched bases: 8. Per the germline V gene, CDR1 is SGDLS and CDR2 is YYNGEE. The DNA of the CDR3 is TGTGCCAGCAGCAATCCAACAGGGGGCCACACAGATACGCAGTATTTT. Translating it yields CASSNPTGGHTDTQYF.

This clonotype has just a few counts. V is TRBV6-2 or TRBV6-3 and J is TRBJ2-5; 11 nucleotides align to TRBD2. V lost 10 bases and J lost 1; bases outside the gene matches: 8. Germline V CDR1 and CDR2: MNHEY, SVGEGT. The CDR3 runs 15 residues. The CDR3 DNA follows: TGTGCCACCTCACTAGCGGGGGACCTCCAAGAGACCCAGTACTTC. Amino acid sequence: CATSLAGDLQETQYF.

This clonotype came up many times. J is TRBJ2-1 and V is TRBV10-2; 10 bases fit TRBD2. Trimming took 6 bases from V and 3 from J; bases not matched to a gene: 2. Germline values: CDR1 WSHSY, CDR2 SAAADI. This CDR3 has 14 residues. Here the CDR3 DNA reads TGCGCCAGCAGGCTAGCGGGAGACTACAATGAGCAGTTCTTC. It translates to CASRLAGDYNEQFF.

The chain recombines TRBV6-5 with TRBJ1-3; tentative D call: TRBD1 (5 bases). Germline loops: CDR1 MNHEY, CDR2 SVGAGI. The CDR3 is 12 residues long. With 8 bases removed from V and 3 bases from J, the gap between germline ends came to 8 bases. This CDR3 reads CASGARGNTIYF. CDR3 bases: TGTGCCAGCGGGGCCCGTGGAAACACCATATATTTT.

The DNA for the CDR3 is TGCAGTGCTAGAGATACCCAGCGGGTAAACACCGGGGAGCTGTTTTTT. Translating gives CSARDTQRVNTGELFF. The chain is built from TRBV20-1 and TRBJ2-2; TRBD2 is a possible D gene (6 bases). V was cut by 0 bases and J by 2 bases, with 13 bases left in between. The CDR3 runs to 16 residues. Germline lookup yields CDR1 DFQATT and CDR2 SNEGSKA (reference sequence).

The chain couples TRBV5-1 to TRBJ2-2; 11 bases align to TRBD2. Losses at the gene ends were 0 bases for V and 4 bases for J; bases not matched to a gene: 2. Germline V gives CDR1 SGHRS, CDR2 YFSETQ. The CDR3 covers 16 residues. Here the CDR3 reads CASSLVLAGGTGELFF. The CDR3 nucleotides read TGCGCCAGCAGCTTGGTGCTAGCGGGAGGCACCGGGGAGCTGTTTTTT.

Remarks on this clonotype: Given a much more abundant clone one base away, this may be a read error. The chain combines TRBV9 with TRBJ2-3; unclear D gene. This CDR3 has 14 amino acids. The germline CDR1 and CDR2 sequences are SGDLS and YYNGEE. The V end lost 4 bases, the J end lost 8 bases, and 17 bases lay between the germline ends. This chain's CDR3 is CASSFSHEAGTQYF. In DNA, the CDR3 is TGTGCCAGCAGCTTCTCCCATGAGGCAGGTACGCAGTATTTT.

This clonotype was seen repeatedly, ten times or more. The genes are TRBV5-1 and TRBJ2-1; D gene ambiguous. Per the germline V gene, CDR1 is SGHRS and CDR2 is YFSETQ. The length of the CDR3 is 16 residues. Trimming shortened V by 0 bases and J by 7 bases, and 17 bases separated the two germline ends. CDR3 in amino acids: CASSLGGSPVLNEQFF. CDR3 sequence (DNA): TGCGCCAGCAGCTTGGGGGGTAGCCCCGTGTTGAATGAGCAGTTCTTC.

This rearrangement joins TRBV11-1 to TRBJ1-1; D is ambiguous. V was pared by 0 bases and J by 5 bases, with 10 bases between. The CDR3 consists of 14 residues. Germline V gene sequence: CDR1 SGHAT, CDR2 FQDESV (reference sequence). DNA of the CDR3: TGTGCCAGCAGCTTAGCGGCCTCCAGAACTGAAGCTTTCTTT. It yields the protein CASSLAASRTEAFF.

The J gene is TRBJ2-5, the V gene TRBV7-2; 8 nucleotides align to TRBD2. The CDR3 totals 16 residues. Losses at the gene ends were 5 bases for V and 9 bases for J; bases not matched to a gene: 17. Germline lookup yields CDR1 SGHTA and CDR2 FQGNSA. The CDR3: CASSPGSRGGPTSQYF. Written as DNA, the CDR3 is TGTGCCAGCAGCCCGGGCTCCCGGGGGGGGCCTACGTCCCAGTACTTC.

The chain carries TRBV4-3 and TRBJ1-2; D unclear. CDR3 length: 14 residues. The ends were cut back, 0 bases at V and 1 base at J, with 6 bases in the middle. Germline-derived CDR1 and CDR2 are LGHNA and YSLEER. CDR3: CASSQDANNYGYTF. CDR3 nucleotides: TGCGCCAGCAGCCAAGATGCCAATAACTATGGCTACACCTTC.

This chain uses TRBV18 with TRBJ2-3; D is perhaps TRBD2 (5 bases). With 1 base removed from V and 4 bases from J, the gap between germline ends came to 18 bases. The CDR3 is 17 amino acids. Per germline, CDR1 KGHSH and CDR2 LQKENI. This CDR3 reads CASSPLSTAAGADTQYF. The CDR3 region has the DNA TGTGCCAGCTCACCACTCTCCACAGCGGCTGGGGCAGATACGCAGTATTTT.